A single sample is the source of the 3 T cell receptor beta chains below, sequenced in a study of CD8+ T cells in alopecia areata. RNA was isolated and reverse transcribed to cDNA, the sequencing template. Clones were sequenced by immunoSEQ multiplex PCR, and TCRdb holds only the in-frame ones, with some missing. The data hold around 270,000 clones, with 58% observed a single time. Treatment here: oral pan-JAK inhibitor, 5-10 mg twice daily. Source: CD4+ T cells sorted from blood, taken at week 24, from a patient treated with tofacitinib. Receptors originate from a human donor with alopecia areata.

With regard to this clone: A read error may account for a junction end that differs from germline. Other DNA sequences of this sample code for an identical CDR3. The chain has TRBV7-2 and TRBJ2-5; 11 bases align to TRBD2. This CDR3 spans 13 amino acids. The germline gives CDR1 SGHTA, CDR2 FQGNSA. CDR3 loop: CASSLAGGETQYF. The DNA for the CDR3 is TGTGCCAGCAGCCTAGCGGGGGGAGAGACCCAGTACTTC.

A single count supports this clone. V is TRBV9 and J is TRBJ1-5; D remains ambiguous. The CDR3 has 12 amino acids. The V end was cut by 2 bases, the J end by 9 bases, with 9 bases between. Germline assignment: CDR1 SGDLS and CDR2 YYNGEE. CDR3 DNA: TGTGCCAGCAGCGTCCCGTCAGGGCCCCAGCATTTT. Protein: CASSVPSGPQHF.

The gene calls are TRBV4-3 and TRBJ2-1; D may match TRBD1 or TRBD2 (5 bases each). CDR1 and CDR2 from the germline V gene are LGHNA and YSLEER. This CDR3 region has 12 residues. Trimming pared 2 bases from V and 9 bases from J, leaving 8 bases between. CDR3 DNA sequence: TGCGCCAGCAGCCAAACTAGGGGTGAGCAGTTCTTC. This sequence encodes CASSQTRGEQFF.